One and the same sample provided the 2 T cell receptor beta chains below, sequenced in a study of T cell responses to AZD1222 COVID-19 vaccine. The table came from immunoSEQ multiplex PCR; TCRdb's copy has only in-frame clones and leaves some out. The sample carries some 140,000 clones, roughly 90% recorded once. The source was peripheral blood, collected on day 0 of AZD1222 vaccination. Every receptor here comes from an adult in good health.

The chain has TRBV28 and TRBJ2-2; no firm D call. The length of the CDR3 is 14 residues. Looked up from germline, CDR1 is MDHEN and CDR2 is SYDVKM. Trimming pared 2 bases from V and 4 bases from J, leaving 8 bases between. The CDR3 loop is CASSLLEGTGELFF. The DNA of the CDR3 is TGTGCCAGCAGTTTACTAGAAGGCACCGGGGAGCTGTTTTTT.

This clone was detected a few times. The chain is built from TRBV2 and TRBJ2-2; 8 bases line up with TRBD2. Per the germline V gene, CDR1 is SNHLY and CDR2 is FYNNEI. The V segment lost 0 bases and the J segment 5 bases; nucleotides outside the gene matches: 14. CDR3 length: 19 residues. CDR3 protein: CASSEASPWAGGRTGELFF. The CDR3 region has the DNA TGTGCCAGCAGTGAAGCCTCTCCTTGGGCGGGAGGTAGAACCGGGGAGCTGTTTTTT.